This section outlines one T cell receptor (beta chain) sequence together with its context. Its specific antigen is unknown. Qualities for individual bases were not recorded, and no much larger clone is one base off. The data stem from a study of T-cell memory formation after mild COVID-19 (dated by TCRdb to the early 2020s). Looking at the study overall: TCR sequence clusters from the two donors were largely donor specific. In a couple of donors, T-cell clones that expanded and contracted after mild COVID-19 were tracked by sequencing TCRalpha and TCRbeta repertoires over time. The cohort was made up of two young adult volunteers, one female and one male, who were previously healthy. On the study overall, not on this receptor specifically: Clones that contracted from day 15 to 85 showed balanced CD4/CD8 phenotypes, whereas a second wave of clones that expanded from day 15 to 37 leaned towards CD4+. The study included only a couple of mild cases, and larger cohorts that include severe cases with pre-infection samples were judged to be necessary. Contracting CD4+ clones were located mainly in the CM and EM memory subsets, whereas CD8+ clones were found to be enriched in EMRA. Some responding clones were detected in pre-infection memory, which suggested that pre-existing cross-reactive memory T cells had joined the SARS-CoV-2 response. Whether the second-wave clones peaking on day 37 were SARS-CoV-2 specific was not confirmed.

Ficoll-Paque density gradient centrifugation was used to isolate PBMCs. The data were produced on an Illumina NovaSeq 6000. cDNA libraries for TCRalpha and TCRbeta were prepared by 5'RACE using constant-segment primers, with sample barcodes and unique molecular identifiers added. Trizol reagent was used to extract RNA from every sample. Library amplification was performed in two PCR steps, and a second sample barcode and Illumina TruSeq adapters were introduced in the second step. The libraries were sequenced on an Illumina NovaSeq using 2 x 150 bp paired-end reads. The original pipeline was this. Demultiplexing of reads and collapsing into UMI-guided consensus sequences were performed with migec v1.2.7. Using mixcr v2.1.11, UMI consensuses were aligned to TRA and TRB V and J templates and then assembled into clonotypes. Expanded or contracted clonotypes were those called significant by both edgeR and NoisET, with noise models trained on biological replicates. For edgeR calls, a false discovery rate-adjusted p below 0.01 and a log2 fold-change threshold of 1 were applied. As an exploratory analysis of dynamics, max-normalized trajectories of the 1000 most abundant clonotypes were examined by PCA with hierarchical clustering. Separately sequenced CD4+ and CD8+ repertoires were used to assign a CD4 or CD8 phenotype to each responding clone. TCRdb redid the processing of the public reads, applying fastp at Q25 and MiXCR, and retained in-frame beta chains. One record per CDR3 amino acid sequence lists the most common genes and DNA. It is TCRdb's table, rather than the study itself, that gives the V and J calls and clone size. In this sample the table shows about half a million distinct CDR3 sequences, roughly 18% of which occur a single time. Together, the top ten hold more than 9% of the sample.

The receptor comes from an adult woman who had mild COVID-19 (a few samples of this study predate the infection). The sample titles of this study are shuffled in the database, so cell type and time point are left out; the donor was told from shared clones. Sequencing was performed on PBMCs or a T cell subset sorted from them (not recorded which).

The CDR3 protein is CASSRTRDPGNEQFF. The DNA sequence reads TGTGCCAGCAGCCGTACCCGGGACCCGGGGAATGAGCAGTTCTTC. The rearranged chain carries TRBV7-8 and TRBJ2-1, with the D assignment possibly TRBD1 or TRBD2, given 5 matching bases for each. CDR1 and CDR2 were assigned from the germline V gene as SGHVS and FQNEAQ. A distance of 18 bases separates the germline ends of V and J, which lose 5 bases and 7 bases respectively. Including cysteine and phenylalanine, the CDR3 has 15 amino acids. The entry retains the CDR3 DNA only, 45 bases that are in frame from base 1.